The 5 T cell receptor beta chains reported below all come from one sample, sequenced in a study of cytomegalovirus exposure and HLA in healthy donors. The study ran its PCR with 60 Vbeta and 13 Jbeta primers. Method: immunoSEQ multiplex PCR; TCRdb's copy keeps in-frame clones and lacks some. The sample has about 120,000 clones; about four fifths are singletons. The sample comprised PBMCs. These TCRs come from a woman younger than 35 in good health and CMV-seronegative.

In this sample, this clone turned up a few times. The rearrangement uses TRBV10-1 and TRBJ1-4, with 8 bases that match TRBD1. CDR1 and CDR2 (germline): WNHNN, SYGVQD (reference sequence). The CDR3 loop spans 13 amino acids. V lost 6 bases to trimming and J lost 6 bases; unmatched junction nucleotides: 3. The CDR3: CASSEGQDEKLFF. CDR3 coding DNA: TGCGCCAGCAGCGAGGGACAGGATGAAAAACTGTTTTTT.

This clone was detected once. The V and J genes are TRBV6-5 and TRBJ1-6; TRBD1 is a possible D gene (6 bases). V lost 4 bases and J lost 9, with 19 bases in between. Germline V CDR1 and CDR2: MNHEY, SVGAGI. CDR3 size: 16 residues. The CDR3: CASSSSGAEDSSPLHF. The CDR3 nucleotides read TGTGCCAGCAGTTCATCAGGGGCCGAAGATAGTTCACCCCTCCACTTT.

The chain employs TRBV28 and TRBJ2-3; D is possibly TRBD2 (6 bases). The CDR3 covers 15 residues. Between the trimmed V and J ends, which lost 5 bases and 0 bases, there was a span of 12 bases. From germline, CDR1 is MDHEN and CDR2 SYDVKM. CDR3 loop: CASSAYGTSTDTQYF. CDR3 in DNA: TGTGCCAGCAGTGCCTACGGGACTAGCACAGATACGCAGTATTTT. Full variable domain (remainder filled in from reference TRBV28 and TRBJ2-3): DVKVTQSSRYLVKRTGEKVFLECVQDMDHENMFWYRQDPGLGLRLIYFSYDVKMKEKGDIPEGYSVSREKKERFSLILESASTNQTSMYLCASSAYGTSTDTQYFGPGTRLTVL.

The chain is built from TRBV6-5 and TRBJ2-7; the D gene is possibly TRBD2 (5 bases). From germline, CDR1 is MNHEY and CDR2 SVGAGI. V lost 0 bases, J lost 7 bases, and 10 bases lay in between. This CDR3 has 13 residues. CDR3 residues: CASSYSRATEQYV. DNA of the CDR3: TGTGCCAGCAGTTACTCGAGGGCGACTGAGCAGTACGTC.

The CDR3 loop is CASSSRTRPYEQYF. Here the CDR3 DNA reads TGTGCCAGCAGCTCGAGGACTCGTCCCTACGAGCAGTACTTC. V usage is TRBV5-4 and J usage is TRBJ2-7; tentatively, D is TRBD2 (5 bases). The CDR3 has 14 amino acids. Germline-derived CDR1 and CDR2 are SGHNT and YYREEE (reference sequence). V was clipped by 3 bases and J by 2 bases, with 12 bases between them.